This TCR beta chain was observed in a study of cytomegalovirus exposure and HLA in healthy donors. Assay used: immunoSEQ multiplex PCR; TCRdb lists only in-frame clones, some missing. The sample holds 120,000 to 150,000 clones, approximately 87% seen once. V was pared by 0 bases and J by 3 bases, with 6 bases of the junction left unmatched. From germline, CDR1 is KGHSH and CDR2 LQKENI. The CDR3 is 17 residues long. This clone was observed a single time. The chain couples TRBV18 to TRBJ2-5, with TRBD1 matching 11 bases. The sequencing sample was made of PBMCs. This receptor was obtained from a man aged 18 to 30 in good health and CMV-seronegative. CDR3 loop: CASSPPLGQGVKETQYF. The CDR3 DNA reads TGTGCCAGCTCACCACCGTTGGGACAGGGGGTGAAAGAGACCCAGTACTTC.